Only one count was recorded for the clone carrying this TCR beta chain. What it binds is unknown. The CDR3 covers 13 residues. Trimming removed 5 bases from V and 1 base from J, with 8 bases in between. The method was immunoSEQ multiplex PCR; TCRdb's version includes in-frame clones alone and lacks a portion of them. This table holds over 110,000 clones, approximately 90% found once. The sample originates from a study of T cell responses to AZD1222 COVID-19 vaccine. Study details: Second-dose schedules of about 4 or about 12 weeks were combined. General observations from the study: At baseline, just 5 or 6 AZD1222 recipients tested seropositive. Clonal diversity may have been underestimated, and the donors were mostly white British, with more females than males.

This specimen consisted of peripheral blood, obtained on day 0 of AZD1222 vaccination. The chain carries TRBV12-3 or TRBV12-4 and TRBJ1-2, with D unclear. The receptor was isolated from an adult in good health. The CDR3, as DNA: TGTGCCAGCAGTAGGACGTTTAACTATGGCTACACCTTC. Its protein product is CASSRTFNYGYTF.